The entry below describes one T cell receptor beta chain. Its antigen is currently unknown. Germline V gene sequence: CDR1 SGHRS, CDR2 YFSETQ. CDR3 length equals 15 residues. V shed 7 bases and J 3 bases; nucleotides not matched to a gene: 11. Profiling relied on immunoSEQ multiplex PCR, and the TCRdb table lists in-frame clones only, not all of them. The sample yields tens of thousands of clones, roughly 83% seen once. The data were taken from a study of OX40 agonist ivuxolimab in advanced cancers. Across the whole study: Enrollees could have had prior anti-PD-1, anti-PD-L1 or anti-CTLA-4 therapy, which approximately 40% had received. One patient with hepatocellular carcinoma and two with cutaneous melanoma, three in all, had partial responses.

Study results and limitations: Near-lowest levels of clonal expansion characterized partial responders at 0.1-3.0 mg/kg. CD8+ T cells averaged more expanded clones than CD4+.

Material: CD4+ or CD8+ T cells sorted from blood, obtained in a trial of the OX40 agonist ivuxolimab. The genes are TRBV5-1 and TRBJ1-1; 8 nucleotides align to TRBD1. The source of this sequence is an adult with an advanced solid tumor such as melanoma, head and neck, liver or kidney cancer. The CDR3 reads CASGLDRGLDTEAFF. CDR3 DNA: TGCGCCAGCGGACTCGACAGGGGCCTGGACACTGAAGCTTTCTTT.